This T cell receptor (beta chain) appears in the sequencing data of a study of CD8 T cells in ankylosing spondylitis. As regards this clonotype: Its antigen is unknown.

TCRdb reprocessed the 5' RACE reads with MiXCR, giving one entry per CDR3 protein. The sample shows almost 400,000 distinct CDR3 sequences, 20% to 25% of them seen only once. Germline CDR1 and CDR2: MNHEY and SVGAGI. Trimming removed 4 bases from V and 0 bases from J, with 5 bases in between. The CDR3 runs 13 residues. Study-level findings and limits: What seemed typical of ankylosing spondylitis blood was a TCR beta motif built from about 8 highly homologous variants.

The rearrangement uses TRBV6-5 and TRBJ2-3; D unresolved. The receptor's source is a male donor with ankylosing spondylitis. The sequencing input was blood, either unsorted or a sorted T cell fraction (not recorded which). CDR3 sequence: CASSSISTDTQYF. Written as DNA, the CDR3 is TGTGCCAGCAGTTCCATTAGCACAGATACGCAGTATTTT.